This T cell receptor beta chain was sequenced during a study of T cell changes during pregnancy in multiple sclerosis. Sequencing used immunoSEQ multiplex PCR; TCRdb keeps in-frame clones, though not all of them. In the table there are roughly 42,000 clones, nearly 90% of which are singletons. The junction had 9 bases not matched to a gene; V was cut back by 4 bases and J by 5 bases. In germline, CDR1 is LGHNA, CDR2 YNFKEQ. The CDR3 covers 17 residues. This receptor was taken from a female donor with multiple sclerosis, enrolled in a pregnancy study. The specimen comprised CD4+ T cells from peripheral blood mononuclear cells, sampled in the first trimester of pregnancy. The rearrangement links TRBV4-2 to TRBJ2-3; TRBD2 aligns across 13 bases. The CDR3 here is CASSRILAGGSGDTQYF. CDR3 coding DNA: TGTGCCAGCAGCCGGATACTAGCGGGGGGGAGTGGAGATACGCAGTATTTT.